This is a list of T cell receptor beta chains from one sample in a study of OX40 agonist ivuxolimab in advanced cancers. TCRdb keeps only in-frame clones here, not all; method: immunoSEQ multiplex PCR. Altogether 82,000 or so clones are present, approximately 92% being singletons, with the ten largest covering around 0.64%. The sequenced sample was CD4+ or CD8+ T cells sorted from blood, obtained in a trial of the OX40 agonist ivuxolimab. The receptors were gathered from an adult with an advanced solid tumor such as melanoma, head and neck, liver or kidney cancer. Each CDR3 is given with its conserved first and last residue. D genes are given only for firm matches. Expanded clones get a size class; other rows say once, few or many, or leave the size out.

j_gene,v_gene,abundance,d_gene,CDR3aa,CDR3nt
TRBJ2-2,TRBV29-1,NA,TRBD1,CSGGTGDTGELFF,TGCAGCGGGGGGACAGGGGACACCGGGGAGCTGTTTTTT
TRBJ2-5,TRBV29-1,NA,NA,CSFTLGPQETQYF,TGCAGCTTCACTTTAGGCCCCCAAGAGACCCAGTACTTC
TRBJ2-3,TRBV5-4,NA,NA,CASSLGGRGTDTQYF,TGTGCCAGCAGCTTGGGAGGCAGGGGCACAGATACGCAGTATTTT
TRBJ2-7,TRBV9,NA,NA,CASSPQIAGPYEQYF,TGTGCCAGCAGCCCCCAGATTGCGGGGCCCTACGAGCAGTACTTC
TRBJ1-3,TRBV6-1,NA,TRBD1,CASRTGAGNTIYF,TGTGCCAGCCGGACAGGGGCTGGAAACACCATATATTTT
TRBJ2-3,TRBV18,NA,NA,CASSPSESWGQYF,TGTGCCAGCTCACCATCGGAATCCTGGGGGCAGTATTTT
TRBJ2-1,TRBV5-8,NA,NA,CASSPGLGLDNEQFF,TGTGCCAGCAGCCCCGGACTCGGTTTAGACAATGAGCAGTTCTTC
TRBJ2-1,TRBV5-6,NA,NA,CASSSLGTPYNEQFF,TGTGCCAGCAGCTCGCTGGGGACACCTTACAATGAGCAGTTCTTC
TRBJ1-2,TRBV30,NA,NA,CAWSTQGRNYGYTF,TGTGCCTGGAGTACACAGGGACGTAACTATGGCTACACCTTC
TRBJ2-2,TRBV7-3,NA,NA,CASSLSQQATGELFF,TGTGCCAGCAGCTTGTCCCAACAGGCCACCGGGGAGCTGTTTTTT
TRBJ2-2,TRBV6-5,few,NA,CASRTMRLHTGELFF,TGTGCCAGCAGGACTATGAGACTTCACACCGGGGAGCTGTTTTTT
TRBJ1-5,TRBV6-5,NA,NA,CASSSQGNQPQHF,TGTGCCAGCAGTTCACAGGGTAATCAGCCCCAGCATTTT
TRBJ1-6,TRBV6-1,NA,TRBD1,CASSAVTGVDSPLHF,TGTGCCAGCAGTGCGGTGACAGGGGTTGACTCACCCCTCCACTTT
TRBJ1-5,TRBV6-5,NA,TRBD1,CASSEDRDNQPQHF,TGTGCCAGCAGTGAAGACAGGGACAATCAGCCCCAGCATTTT
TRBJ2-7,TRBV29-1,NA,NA,CSVGDFSYEQYF,TGCAGCGTTGGGGACTTTTCCTACGAGCAGTACTTC
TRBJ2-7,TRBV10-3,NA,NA,CAISPGLAQSYEQYF,TGTGCCATCAGTCCTGGGCTAGCGCAATCCTACGAGCAGTACTTC
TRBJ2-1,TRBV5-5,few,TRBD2,CASSPSRTSGRAMDEQFF,TGTGCCAGCAGCCCATCGCGGACTAGCGGGAGGGCCATGGATGAGCAGTTCTTC
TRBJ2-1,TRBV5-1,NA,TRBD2,CASSLGGSGSSYNEQFF,TGCGCCAGCAGCTTGGGGGGTAGCGGGAGCTCCTACAATGAGCAGTTCTTC
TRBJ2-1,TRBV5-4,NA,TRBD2,CASSLAGVAGSNEQFF,TGTGCCAGCAGCTTGGCCGGGGTAGCGGGGTCCAATGAGCAGTTCTTC
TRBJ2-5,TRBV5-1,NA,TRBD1,CASSLGQGPETQYF,TGCGCCAGCAGCTTGGGACAGGGCCCGGAGACCCAGTACTTC
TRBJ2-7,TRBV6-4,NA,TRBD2,CASSLLAGGSYEQYF,TGTGCCAGCAGCCTACTTGCGGGGGGTTCCTACGAGCAGTACTTC
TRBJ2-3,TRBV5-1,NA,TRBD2,CASSPQGTSGRSGTQYF,TGCGCCAGCAGCCCGCAGGGGACTAGCGGGAGGTCAGGTACGCAGTATTTT
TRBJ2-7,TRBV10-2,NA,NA,CASSFQAYEQYF,TGCGCCAGTTCTTTCCAGGCCTACGAGCAGTACTTC
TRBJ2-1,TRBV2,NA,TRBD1,CASRGQGPYNEQFF,TGTGCCAGCAGGGGACAGGGCCCGTACAATGAGCAGTTCTTC
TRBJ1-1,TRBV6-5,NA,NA,CASSSTSAEAFF,TGTGCCAGCAGTTCTACGAGTGCTGAAGCTTTCTTT
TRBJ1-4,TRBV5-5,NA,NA,CASSLGAGGEKLFF,TGTGCCAGCAGCTTGGGCGCAGGAGGGGAAAAACTGTTTTTT
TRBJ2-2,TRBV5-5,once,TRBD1,CASSLRQGETGELFF,TGTGCCAGCAGCTTGAGGCAGGGGGAAACCGGGGAGCTGTTTTTT
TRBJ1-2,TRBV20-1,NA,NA,CSTYLGGYTF,TGCAGTACGTACTTGGGGGGCTACACCTTC
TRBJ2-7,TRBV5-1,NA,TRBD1,CASSLALTGGNYEQYF,TGCGCCAGCAGCTTGGCCTTGACAGGGGGCAACTACGAGCAGTACTTC
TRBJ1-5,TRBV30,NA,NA,CAWEQGSNQPQHF,TGTGCCTGGGAACAGGGTAGCAATCAGCCCCAGCATTTT
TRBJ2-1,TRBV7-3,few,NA,CASSLGANNEQFF,TGTGCCAGCAGCTTGGGAGCCAACAATGAGCAGTTCTTC
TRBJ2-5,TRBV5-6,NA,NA,CASSPLGRVDQETQYF,TGTGCCAGCAGTCCACTTGGACGGGTGGATCAAGAGACCCAGTACTTC